Presented here are 20 T cell receptor beta chains from one specimen sequenced in a study of preoperative IRX-2 immunotherapy in early breast cancer. As for treatment: preoperative locoregional IRX-2 cytokine immunotherapy. Clones were read by immunoSEQ multiplex PCR, and TCRdb kept only the in-frame ones, dropping some. This sample yields more than 950 clones, of which around three quarters are seen a single time; approximately 7.7% belongs to the top ten. Sequences were derived from tumor tissue, sampled after IRX-2 immunotherapy. These receptor sequences come from a human donor with breast cancer.

The chain couples TRBV23-1 to TRBJ2-3; D ambiguous. TRBV23-1 belongs to the ORF category, with a function that is uncertain. The CDR3 is 15 residues long. Between the trimmed V and J ends, which lost 6 bases and 0 bases, there was a span of 13 bases. Written as DNA, the CDR3 is TGCGCCAGCAGCTACGGTCCTACTAGCACAGATACGCAGTATTTT. Encoded protein: CASSYGPTSTDTQYF.

The chain links TRBV11-3 to TRBJ2-7, with 12 bases that match TRBD2. V was pared by 6 bases and J by 6 bases, with 6 bases of the junction left unmatched. The CDR3 covers 14 residues. The V gene's germline CDR1 is SGHNT and CDR2 YENEEA. The CDR3 DNA is TGTGCCAGCAGTTCGCGACTAGCGGGAGCCGAGCAGTACTTC. Its protein product is CASSSRLAGAEQYF.

This chain connects TRBV19 to TRBJ1-2; D is ambiguous. The germline V gene has CDR1 LNHDA and CDR2 SQIVND (reference sequence). V lost 10 bases and J 2 bases, leaving 8 bases between the germline ends. CDR3 length: 11 residues. CDR3 protein: CATSLNYGYTF. CDR3 DNA: TGTGCCACTTCTTTGAACTATGGCTACACCTTC.

The chain uses TRBV5-1 and TRBJ2-5; 7 positions match TRBD1. V lost 4 bases, J lost 2 bases, and 8 bases stayed unmatched. In germline, CDR1 is SGHRS, CDR2 YFSETQ. CDR3 length: 15 residues. This chain's CDR3 is CASSARAGGQETQYF. The CDR3 region has the DNA TGCGCCAGCAGCGCCAGAGCAGGGGGTCAAGAGACCCAGTACTTC. Combining the CDR3 with reference TRBV5-1 and TRBJ2-5 gives the whole variable domain KAGVTQTPRYLIKTRGQQVTLSCSPISGHRSVSWYQQTPGQGLQFLFEYFSETQRNKGNFPGRFSGRQFSNSRSEMNVSTLELGDSALYLCASSARAGGQETQYFGPGTRLLVL.

This clone was observed a handful of times. The chain links TRBV28 to TRBJ1-4; a weak D match, TRBD1 (6 bases). Trimming removed 5 bases at V and 8 bases at J, with 15 bases between. CDR1 and CDR2 from the germline V gene are MDHEN and SYDVKM. The CDR3 extends over 14 amino acids. The CDR3, as DNA: TGTGCCAGCAGTAAGGGACAAAGGAGAGAAAAACTGTTTTTT. This codes for CASSKGQRREKLFF.

As DNA, the CDR3 is TGTGCCAGCAGCCCCTTCCAACTCGGCGAGCAGTACTTC. Its translation is CASSPFQLGEQYF. The genes are TRBV14 and TRBJ2-7, with D unclear. From germline, CDR1 is SGHDN and CDR2 FVKESK. The CDR3 extends over 13 amino acids. Trimming cost V 4 bases and J 6 bases, with 13 bases left between them.

The chain uses TRBV29-1 and TRBJ2-1; 7 positions agree with TRBD1. CDR1 and CDR2 from the germline V gene are SQVTM and ANQGSEA. CDR3 length: 16 amino acids. Trimming cost V 2 bases and J 1 base; bases outside gene matches: 8. CDR3 sequence reads: CSVEPSDRASYNEQFF. The CDR3 DNA reads TGCAGCGTTGAACCCTCTGACAGGGCTTCCTACAATGAGCAGTTCTTC.

The chain links TRBV11-3 to TRBJ2-2; 11 nucleotides match TRBD2. CDR1 SGHNT and CDR2 YENEEA come from the germline V gene. The CDR3 spans 18 residues. The trim removed 5 bases at V and 4 bases at J, leaving 12 bases unmatched. The chain's CDR3 is CASSHRSGRVGRTGELFF. CDR3 nucleotide sequence: TGTGCCAGCAGCCACCGTAGCGGGAGGGTGGGGCGCACCGGGGAGCTGTTTTTT. Drawing the rest from reference TRBV11-3 and TRBJ2-2, the complete variable domain is EAGVVQSPRYKIIEKKQPVAFWCNPISGHNTLYWYLQNLGQGPELLIRYENEEAVDDSQLPKDRFSAERLKGVDSTLKIQPAELGDSAVYLCASSHRSGRVGRTGELFFGEGSRLTVL.

This clone was seen once. CDR3 sequence: CASSQGGAATGELFF. The CDR3 DNA sequence: TGTGCCAGCAGCCAAGGGGGGGCTGCCACCGGGGAGCTGTTTTTT. The chain combines TRBV14 with TRBJ2-2; either TRBD1 or TRBD2 may fit D (6 bases each). The CDR3 has 15 amino acids. Germline assignment: CDR1 SGHDN and CDR2 FVKESK. Trimming removed 1 base from V and 4 bases from J, with 10 bases in between. The full variable domain, in which reference TRBV14 and TRBJ2-2 provide the parts outside the CDR3, is EAGVTQFPSHSVIEKGQTVTLRCDPISGHDNLYWYRRVMGKEIKFLLHFVKESKQDESGMPNNRFLAERTGGTYSTLKVQPAELEDSGVYFCASSQGGAATGELFFGEGSRLTVL.

Turning to this clone: An end of the junction does not agree with germline; a read error may underlie this. J is TRBJ2-3 and V is TRBV6-8, with TRBD2 matching over 12 bases. The CDR3 totals 16 residues. Germline assignment: CDR1 MNHGY and CDR2 SAAAGT. CDR3 loop: CAISVGLAGTQDTQYF. CDR3 nucleotides: TGTGCCATCAGTGTGGGACTAGCGGGCACTCAGGATACGCAGTATTTT.

This chain joins TRBV25-1 and TRBJ2-7; 10 bases agree with TRBD2. The ends lost 6 bases at V and 7 bases at J; junction bases unmatched: 12. The CDR3 contains 15 residues. Per germline, CDR1 MGHDK and CDR2 SYGVNS. CDR3 sequence: CASRRTGTSVREQYF. In DNA form, the CDR3 reads TGTGCCAGCAGACGAACCGGGACTAGCGTGAGGGAGCAGTACTTC.

The chain uses TRBV6-8 and TRBJ2-2, with 7 positions matching TRBD1. The germline gives CDR1 MNHGY, CDR2 SAAAGT. The CDR3 extends over 15 amino acids. The V gene end was trimmed by 4 bases and the J gene end by 6 bases; junction bases not matched to a gene: 8. The CDR3 nucleotides are TGTGCCAGCAGTTGGACCCCGGACAGGCCCGGGGAGCTGTTTTTT. It is translated as CASSWTPDRPGELFF.

The chain joins TRBV6-8 to TRBJ2-7, with 7 bases aligning to TRBD1. CDR1 is MNHGY and CDR2 is SAAAGT in the germline V gene. This CDR3 contains 15 residues. J lost 7 bases, V lost 0 bases, and 9 bases had no gene match. The CDR3 loop reads CASSYSTGSHSEQYF. The CDR3 region has the DNA TGTGCCAGCAGTTACTCGACAGGGTCGCACAGTGAGCAGTACTTC.

V usage is TRBV19 and J usage is TRBJ1-5, with 7 bases identical to TRBD1. The CDR3 is 14 amino acids. Germline CDR1 is LNHDA and CDR2 is SQIVND (reference sequence). Trimming cost V 9 bases and J 4 bases; bases outside gene matches: 9. CDR3 DNA sequence: TGTGCCAGCCGACCGGGACAGCTGAATCAGCCCCAGCATTTT. Its protein is CASRPGQLNQPQHF. Full variable domain (outside the CDR3, taken from reference TRBV19 and TRBJ1-5): DGGITQSPKYLFRKEGQNVTLSCEQNLNHDAMYWYRQDPGQGLRLIYYSQIVNDFQKGDIAEGYSVSREKKESFPLTVTSAQKNPTAFYLCASRPGQLNQPQHFGDGTRLSIL.

The genes are TRBV28 and TRBJ1-4; 7 nucleotides line up with TRBD1. Germline trimming cut 4 bases from V and 8 bases from J; bases unmatched to any gene: 7. The CDR3 contains 14 residues. In germline, CDR1 is MDHEN, CDR2 SYDVKM. The CDR3 region has the DNA TGTGCCAGCAGTTCCGGGACAGTCAAAGAAAAACTGTTTTTT. Protein: CASSSGTVKEKLFF.

This clone turned up a few times. The chain is built from TRBV19 and TRBJ2-5, with TRBD1 identical over 9 bases. Germline V lookup: CDR1 LNHDA, CDR2 SQIVND (reference sequence). CDR3 length: 14 amino acids. V was clipped by 6 bases and J by 2 bases; unmatched bases: 4. The CDR3 DNA follows: TGTGCCAGTAGGAAGACAGGGGGTCAAGAGACCCAGTACTTC. Translation gives CASRKTGGQETQYF.

CDR3 nucleotide sequence: TGCGCCAGCAGTGGGGCGGGAGCTACCTCCTACAATGAGCAGTTCTTC. It is translated as CASSGAGATSYNEQFF. The J gene is TRBJ2-1, the V gene TRBV10-2; 7 positions agree with TRBD2. Losses at the gene ends were 4 bases for V and 0 bases for J; bases not matched to a gene: 6. The CDR3 has 16 residues. CDR1 and CDR2 (germline): WSHSY, SAAADI.

The sample holds a few counts of this clone. The chain combines TRBV30 with TRBJ1-1; D might be TRBD1 (6 bases). The CDR3 is 13 amino acids. CDR1 is GTSNPN, CDR2 SVGIG, per germline (reference sequence). V was clipped by 3 bases and J by 5 bases, with 13 bases between them. The CDR3 DNA reads TGTGCCTGGAGGGCCGACAGGCGGACTGAAGCTTTCTTT. This encodes CAWRADRRTEAFF.

The chain has TRBV10-2 and TRBJ2-2; D gene uncertain. V gave up 6 bases and J gave up 0 bases, with 8 bases separating them. The CDR3 contains 14 residues. Germline V gene data show CDR1 as WSHSY and CDR2 as SAAADI. As DNA, the CDR3 is TGCGCCAGCAGGGAGACGGCGAACACCGGGGAGCTGTTTTTT. Its protein is CASRETANTGELFF.

The V call is TRBV19, the J call TRBJ1-3; D not certain. Germline V gene sequence: CDR1 LNHDA, CDR2 SQIVND (reference sequence). The CDR3 loop spans 15 amino acids. Trimming took off 7 bases at V and 4 bases at J, with 17 bases between the two ends. The CDR3 DNA reads as TGTGCCAGTACCTTGGATGCGTCGGGAGGAAACACCATATATTTT. Its protein is CASTLDASGGNTIYF.